This T cell receptor (beta chain) was observed in a study of identifying expanded T cells in peripheral blood. There are 14 residues in the CDR3. Germline-derived CDR1 and CDR2 are MDHEN and SYDVKM. V was pared by 8 bases and J by 6 bases, with 11 bases of the junction left unmatched. The protocol was immunoSEQ multiplex PCR, while the TCRdb copy is restricted to in-frame clones and leaves out a portion. The sample lists about 91,000 clones, roughly 88% seen once, with over 3% in the top ten. The clonotype comes from a person aged 18 to 75 in good health. The V call is TRBV28, the J call TRBJ2-7; 9 bases agree with TRBD2. The specimen sequenced was blood. In DNA, the CDR3 is TGTGCCAGCTCCCTGGGCCTAGCGGGACGCGAGCAGTACTTC. It translates to CASSLGLAGREQYF.